This is a list of T cell receptor beta chains from one sample in a study of blood T cells in healthy people across ages. TCRdb used MiXCR to reprocess the 5' RACE reads, holding one entry per CDR3 protein. The data show about 730,000 distinct CDR3 sequences, with roughly 44% seen just once and less than 25% held by the top ten. Input material: blood. These receptors all come from a woman between 55 and 75 years old in good health. The CDR3 runs from the conserved cysteine through the conserved F or W. Each record gives: clone size, D gene, V gene, J gene, CDR3 protein, CDR3 DNA. The D gene is left open where the match is weak. Part of the rows lack a size; the others show once, few, many or a class for expanded clones.

NA	NA	TRBV7-3	TRBJ1-6	CASSSSDPATNSPLHF	TGTGCCAGCAGCTCTAGCGATCCTGCCACCAATTCACCCCTCCACTTT
NA	NA	TRBV5-1	TRBJ2-5	CASSSGPTETQYF	TGCGCCAGCAGCTCGGGACCTACGGAGACCCAGTACTTC
NA	TRBD1	TRBV7-6	TRBJ2-3	CASSPGTGAVTDTQYF	TGTGCCAGCAGCCCAGGGACAGGGGCCGTAACAGATACGCAGTATTTT
NA	TRBD1	TRBV20-1	TRBJ1-2	CSARTGGGYTF	TGCAGTGCTCGGACAGGGGGAGGCTACACCTTC
NA	NA	TRBV5-5	TRBJ1-1	CASSFSGDPNTEAFF	TGTGCCAGCAGCTTTTCGGGGGATCCGAACACTGAAGCTTTCTTT
NA	NA	TRBV5-5	TRBJ2-7	CASSLEPWKPIPYEQYF	TGTGCCAGCAGCTTAGAACCTTGGAAACCGATACCCTACGAGCAGTACTTC
few	TRBD1	TRBV5-8	TRBJ2-1	CASRRTGFEQFF	TGTGCCAGCAGACGGACAGGGTTCGAGCAGTTCTTC
NA	NA	TRBV11-2	TRBJ2-5	CASSLDYGAQETQYF	TGTGCCAGCAGCTTAGATTACGGGGCTCAAGAGACCCAGTACTTC
NA	TRBD2	TRBV6-5	TRBJ2-5	CASSPAALAGQETQYF	TGTGCCAGCAGTCCCGCGGCGCTAGCGGGGCAAGAGACCCAGTACTTC
NA	TRBD2	TRBV3-1	TRBJ2-2	CASSQESSGPTSTGELFF	TGTGCCAGCAGCCAAGAGTCTAGCGGGCCCACAAGCACCGGGGAGCTGTTTTTT
few	NA	TRBV20-1	TRBJ1-1	CSANQGGTEAFF	TGCAGTGCTAATCAAGGGGGCACTGAAGCTTTCTTT
NA	TRBD2	TRBV29-1	TRBJ2-5	CSVGTSGGPNEQYF	TGCAGCGTTGGCACTAGCGGGGGGCCTAATGAGCAGTACTTC
NA	NA	TRBV13	TRBJ2-4	CASMPPGRAKNIQYF	TGTGCCAGCATGCCCCCAGGGCGAGCCAAAAACATTCAGTACTTC
once	TRBD2	TRBV4-2	TRBJ2-7	CASSQERGRPYEQYF	TGTGCCAGCAGCCAAGAACGCGGGAGACCCTACGAGCAGTACTTC
NA	NA	TRBV28	TRBJ2-7	CASSPADRVSYEQYF	TGTGCCAGCAGTCCCGCAGATAGGGTAAGCTACGAGCAGTACTTC
NA	NA	TRBV5-1	TRBJ1-1	CASSLASGLIAEAFF	TGCGCCAGCAGCTTGGCTTCGGGCTTAATCGCTGAAGCTTTCTTT
few	TRBD1	TRBV14	TRBJ2-5	CASSQDQDRGQETQYF	TGTGCCAGCAGCCAAGACCAGGACAGGGGCCAAGAGACCCAGTACTTC
NA	NA	TRBV20-1	TRBJ2-1	CSARDPTSISYNEQFF	TGCAGTGCTAGAGATCCCACTAGCATCTCCTACAATGAGCAGTTCTTC
many	TRBD2	TRBV7-3	TRBJ2-1	CASSPGLGTNEQFF	TGTGCCAGCAGCCCGGGACTAGGCACCAATGAGCAGTTCTTC
many	NA	TRBV7-2	TRBJ2-7	CASSAGRTPSYEQYF	TGTGCCAGCAGCGCCGGCAGGACCCCTTCCTACGAGCAGTACTTC
NA	NA	TRBV7-2	TRBJ1-2	CASSLGTTNYGYTF	TGTGCCAGCAGCTTAGGGACAACTAACTATGGCTACACCTTC
many	NA	TRBV12-3/TRBV12-4	TRBJ2-1	CASSFARNEQFF	TGTGCCAGCAGTTTTGCACGGAATGAGCAGTTCTTC
NA	NA	TRBV6-2/TRBV6-3	TRBJ2-5	CASNYGSWETQYF	TGTGCCAGCAATTACGGGAGCTGGGAGACCCAGTACTTC
NA	NA	TRBV10-3	TRBJ1-1	CAISARASRGGGNTEAFF	TGTGCCATCAGTGCTCGGGCGTCGAGAGGGGGGGGGAACACTGAAGCTTTCTTT
NA	TRBD2	TRBV7-9	TRBJ2-4	CASSLAKRAARGGAKNIQYF	TGTGCCAGCAGCTTAGCAAAGAGGGCGGCCCGGGGGGGGGCCAAAAACATTCAGTACTTC
few	NA	TRBV20-1	TRBJ2-3	CSARRDSDTQYF	TGCAGTGCTAGACGGGACTCAGATACGCAGTATTTT
few	TRBD1	TRBV6-6	TRBJ2-7	CASRPDRDYEQYF	TGTGCCAGCAGACCGGACAGGGACTACGAGCAGTACTTC
few	NA	TRBV3-1	TRBJ2-1	CASSQIAANNEQFF	TGTGCCAGCAGCCAGATAGCGGCCAACAATGAGCAGTTCTTC
many	TRBD2	TRBV12-3/TRBV12-4	TRBJ2-7	CASSPSGRAYEQYF	TGTGCCAGCAGTCCTAGCGGGAGGGCCTACGAGCAGTACTTC
few	NA	TRBV2	TRBJ1-1	CASSAANTEAFF	TGTGCCAGTAGTGCGGCGAACACTGAAGCTTTCTTT
NA	TRBD2	TRBV3-1	TRBJ2-7	CASSRPRTSGGKRYNEQYF	TGTGCCAGCAGCCGCCCCCGGACTAGCGGAGGGAAACGCTACAATGAGCAGTACTTC
few	NA	TRBV10-3	TRBJ2-7	CAISAGQNEQYF	TGTGCCATCAGTGCGGGTCAGAATGAGCAGTACTTC
NA	TRBD1	TRBV27	TRBJ1-6	CASSMGQGGNSPLHF	TGTGCCAGCAGCATGGGACAGGGGGGTAATTCACCCCTCCACTTT
NA	NA	TRBV20-1	TRBJ2-7	CSARPSSYEQYF	TGCAGTGCTAGGCCCAGCTCCTACGAGCAGTACTTC
few	NA	TRBV18	TRBJ2-6	CASSPQEEAGANVLTF	TGTGCCAGCTCACCCCAGGAGGAGGCTGGGGCCAACGTCCTGACTTTC
NA	NA	TRBV4-3	TRBJ2-1	CASSQDLSGEQFF	TGCGCCAGCAGCCAAGATCTATCCGGCGAGCAGTTCTTC
NA	NA	TRBV11-3	TRBJ2-7	CASSQSHPGAQYF	TGTGCCAGCAGCCAGAGTCACCCCGGGGCCCAGTACTTC
NA	NA	TRBV6-5	TRBJ2-5	CASSYNYGGETRYF	TGTGCCAGCAGTTACAATTATGGGGGAGAGACCCGGTACTTC
NA	TRBD1	TRBV9	TRBJ2-3	CASSATGAQGTDTQYF	TGTGCCAGCAGCGCGACAGGGGCCCAGGGCACAGATACGCAGTATTTT
NA	NA	TRBV4-2	TRBJ1-3	CASSQGQTGNTIYF	TGTGCCAGCAGCCAAGGACAGACTGGAAACACCATATATTTT
few	TRBD1	TRBV29-1	TRBJ2-7	CSVFGQEYEQYF	TGCAGCGTTTTTGGACAGGAGTACGAGCAGTACTTC
few	TRBD1	TRBV29-1	TRBJ1-5	CSVVTGDQPQHF	TGCAGCGTTGTGACAGGGGATCAGCCCCAGCATTTT
NA	TRBD2	TRBV29-1	TRBJ2-4	CSVEVVGTSGLGLAKNIQYF	TGCAGCGTTGAAGTTGTCGGGACTAGCGGCCTCGGGCTAGCCAAAAACATTCAGTACTTC
few	NA	TRBV5-1	TRBJ1-5	CASSLYPGFSNQPQHF	TGCGCCAGCAGCCTATACCCAGGGTTCAGCAATCAGCCCCAGCATTTT
few	TRBD1	TRBV28	TRBJ1-4	CASSSGQEQEKLFF	TGTGCCAGCAGTTCGGGACAGGAGCAGGAAAAACTGTTTTTT
NA	NA	TRBV7-2	TRBJ2-3	CASSLVQGGGTQYF	TGCGCCAGCAGCTTAGTACAGGGAGGCGGTACGCAGTATTTT
NA	NA	TRBV13	TRBJ2-7	CASSLRTPIYEQYF	TGTGCCAGCAGCTTACGGACCCCGATCTACGAGCAGTACTTC
NA	NA	TRBV12-5	TRBJ2-7	CASGPDRPYEQYF	TGTGCTAGTGGCCCCGACAGACCCTACGAGCAGTACTTC
NA	TRBD1	TRBV20-1	TRBJ2-7	CSARPGQSFYEQYF	TGCAGTGCCAGACCGGGACAGTCCTTCTACGAGCAGTACTTC
NA	TRBD1	TRBV6-2/TRBV6-3	TRBJ2-1	CASRDPGGAAGLYNEQFF	TGTGCCAGCAGAGACCCAGGGGGTGCCGCGGGCCTCTACAATGAGCAGTTCTTC
NA	TRBD1	TRBV20-1	TRBJ2-2	CSARPGADRGGPGELFF	TGCAGTGCTAGACCAGGGGCGGACAGGGGAGGCCCCGGGGAGCTGTTTTTT
NA	NA	TRBV5-6	TRBJ1-2	CASSLGGQGANYGYTF	TGTGCCAGCAGCTTGGGGGGCCAAGGGGCGAACTATGGCTACACCTTC
many	NA	TRBV29-1	TRBJ2-3	CSVVIGGDTQYF	TGCAGCGTTGTCATCGGGGGCGATACGCAGTATTTT
many	NA	TRBV20-1	TRBJ2-5	CSASQETQYF	TGCAGTGCTAGCCAAGAGACCCAGTACTTC
NA	TRBD2	TRBV20-1	TRBJ2-7	CSARLAGGGYF	TGCAGTGCTCGACTAGCGGGAGGGGGGTACTTC
NA	NA	TRBV7-2	TRBJ2-3	CASSPNGVSTDTQYF	TGTGCCAGCAGCCCTAACGGAGTAAGCACAGATACGCAGTATTTT
NA	TRBD1	TRBV13	TRBJ2-3	CANSRQGIDTQYF	TGTGCCAACTCCCGACAGGGAATAGATACGCAGTATTTT